This T cell receptor (beta chain) was profiled in a study of molecular identifiers for immune sequencing clone quantification. Overall study results and limits: Effector cells had over 99% of their molecules in clones above 20 RNA copies, while naive cells had under 1%.

Libraries for naive CD8 T cells, which were made from around 18,000 to 910,000 sorted cells, drew on 10%, 30% or 50% of the RNA. The CDR3 loop spans 14 amino acids. In germline, CDR1 is MNHEY, CDR2 SVGAGI. Between the trimmed V and J ends, which lost 0 bases and 4 bases, there was a span of 6 bases. TCRdb analysed the PCR reads with MiXCR anew, one entry per CDR3 protein. The sample includes some 680,000 distinct CDR3 sequences, 25% of them seen just once. This clonotype was counted only a few times. The antigen is not known. This clonotype originated in a human donor in good health. Some libraries in this study had Jurkat cell RNA spiked in. Input material: naive CD8+ T cells from blood, with Jurkat cell RNA spiked in. The subset is: FACS-sorted CD8+CD4-CCR7+CD45RA+ naive T cells. The V and J genes are TRBV6-5 and TRBJ1-4; D ambiguous. Here the CDR3 reads CASSYSSLNEKLFF. DNA for the CDR3: TGTGCCAGCAGTTACTCGTCCCTTAATGAAAAACTGTTTTTT.